The clone carrying this TCR beta chain was seen ten or more times. Its matching antigen is unknown. cDNA carried unique molecular identifiers, and a universal primer site was added by template switching. TCRdb reanalysed the 5' RACE reads using MiXCR and keeps one entry per CDR3 protein. The sample includes 750,000 to 950,000 distinct CDR3 sequences, about 12% of them seen just once. Germline CDR1 is MGHRA and CDR2 is YSYEKL. V was trimmed by 1 base and J by 5 bases, leaving 9 bases between them. This CDR3 comprises 13 residues. This record belongs to a study of identical twins. Study-wide points: Sequences that were beta out-of-frame showed weaker excess twin sharing. The study found excess low generation probability among twin-shared out-of-frame alpha sequences.

These data also featured in a second study, about yellow fever vaccine responses in identical twins. That publication notes: Twins reportedly showed a vaccine T cell response that seemed partly convergent and partly personalized.

Sequencing was carried out using PBMCs. This chain uses TRBV4-1 with TRBJ2-7; no clear D gene. The TCR was taken from a woman under 30 in good health. CDR3: CASSQALRDEQYF. The CDR3 coding sequence is TGCGCCAGCAGCCAAGCCCTTAGAGACGAGCAGTACTTC.